A selection of T cell receptor beta chains follows, all from one sample in a study of regulatory T cells in long-lasting Graves disease. MiXCR was run by TCRdb on the multiplex PCR reads, yielding one entry per CDR3 protein. The repertoire holds 400,000 or so distinct CDR3 sequences, with less than 25% as singletons. The sequenced sample was peripheral blood mononuclear cells (PBMCs), obtained when the disease was refractory, from a patient treated with antithyroid drugs. The receptors shown here come from a female donor with Graves disease. Each CDR3 is given with its conserved first and last residue. The D gene is left open where the match is weak. Expanded clones get a size class; other rows say once, few or many, or leave the size out.

TRBD1	TRBV5-1	-	TRBJ1-6	CASSHPVGTGGSGGSPLHF	TGCGCCAGCAGCCACCCGGTCGGGACAGGGGGCTCCGGGGGATCACCCCTCCACTTT
-	TRBV7-2	-	TRBJ1-2	CASSRNSYGYTF	TGTGCCAGCAGCCGCAACAGCTATGGCTACACCTTC
-	TRBV7-2	-	TRBJ1-4	CASSPLRLINGKLFF	TGTGCCAGCAGCCCTTTGCGGCTCATTAATGGAAAACTGTTTTTT
TRBD2	TRBV6-1	many	TRBJ2-2	CASSDLSGKGTGELFF	TGTGCCAGCAGTGACCTTAGCGGGAAGGGCACCGGGGAGCTGTTTTTT
-	TRBV20-1	few	TRBJ1-5	CSASPLAGSNQPQHF	TGCAGTGCTAGTCCTCTTGCCGGGAGTAATCAGCCCCAGCATTTT
TRBD1	TRBV7-9	few	TRBJ1-1	CASSVNQGANTEAFF	TGTGCCAGCAGCGTTAACCAGGGGGCGAACACTGAAGCTTTCTTT
TRBD2	TRBV20-1	many	TRBJ2-5	CSASPTSGRAGRETQYF	TGCAGTGCTAGTCCGACTAGCGGGAGGGCCGGGCGAGAGACCCAGTACTTC
-	TRBV12-3/TRBV12-4	few	TRBJ2-7	CASSPRQGAEQYF	TGTGCCAGCAGCCCAAGGCAAGGAGCCGAGCAGTACTTC
-	TRBV12-3/TRBV12-4	many	TRBJ1-1	CASTDTSQWAEAFF	TGTGCCAGCACCGACACATCTCAATGGGCTGAAGCTTTCTTT
-	TRBV2	many	TRBJ1-2	CASSEALGLLIYGYTF	TGTGCCAGCAGTGAAGCGCTTGGACTCCTGATCTATGGCTACACCTTC
-	TRBV11-2	many	TRBJ1-4	CASTYNPTGVEKLFF	TGTGCCAGCACTTATAACCCCACCGGGGTAGAAAAACTGTTTTTT
-	TRBV6-1	many	TRBJ1-1	CASSDWGRSTEAFF	TGTGCCAGCAGTGATTGGGGAAGAAGCACTGAAGCTTTCTTT
-	TRBV11-3	-	TRBJ2-2	CASSPRGGNTGELFF	TGTGCCAGCAGCCCCAGAGGGGGTAACACCGGGGAGCTGTTTTTT
-	TRBV6-2/TRBV6-3	few	TRBJ1-2	CASSYAWGPTNYGYTF	TGTGCCAGCAGTTACGCGTGGGGACCGACTAACTATGGCTACACCTTC
-	TRBV7-9	-	TRBJ2-7	CASSYPGPSYEQYF	TGTGCCAGCAGCTACCCGGGACCTTCCTACGAGCAGTACTTC
TRBD1	TRBV29-1	-	TRBJ2-7	CSTWSGGYEQYF	TGCAGCACTTGGTCAGGGGGCTACGAGCAGTACTTC
-	TRBV2	many	TRBJ2-7	CASTAVDYEQYF	TGTGCCAGCACGGCGGTGGACTACGAGCAGTACTTC
TRBD2	TRBV7-9	-	TRBJ2-2	CASSPAGGPITGELSF	TGTGCCAGCAGCCCAGCGGGAGGGCCTATCACCGGGGAGCTGTCTTTT
TRBD2	TRBV20-1	-	TRBJ2-1	CSARVHGRAPYNEQFF	TGCAGTGCTAGAGTCCACGGGAGGGCCCCCTACAATGAGCAGTTCTTC
-	TRBV6-1	many	TRBJ1-2	CASSGGGGPSTSGYTF	TGTGCCAGCAGTGGAGGCGGGGGACCTTCAACTTCTGGCTACACCTTC
-	TRBV6-1	many	TRBJ1-6	CAGHPGNWADNSPLHF	TGTGCCGGCCACCCAGGGAATTGGGCAGATAATTCACCCCTCCACTTT